This T cell receptor beta chain was sequenced in a study of cytomegalovirus exposure and HLA in healthy donors. General study points: V- and J-gene trimming of TCR beta was linked (in a later analysis) to a missense DCLRE1C variant. Immune exposure information comprised only CMV serostatus. Across donors, sequencing depth was assumed by presence/absence analyses to be roughly uniform.

Trimming left V 6 bases short and J 4 bases short, with 10 bases between. CDR3 length equals 12 residues. CDR1 and CDR2 from the germline V gene are LNHDA and SQIVND (reference sequence). The count of this clone is one. As yet, its antigen is unknown. In the PCR, 60 Vbeta and 13 Jbeta primers were used. The protocol was immunoSEQ multiplex PCR, while the TCRdb copy is restricted to in-frame clones and leaves out a portion. The data contain over 150,000 clones, over 75% of them singletons. Sequencing was carried out using PBMCs. The chain carries TRBV19 and TRBJ2-7; D is perhaps TRBD2 (5 bases). This clonotype originated in a woman between 50 and 59 years old in good health and CMV-seropositive. In DNA form, the CDR3 reads TGTGCCAGTAGAGGGAGAGAATACGAGCAGTACTTC. It encodes CASRGREYEQYF.